This T cell receptor beta chain derives from a study of blood T cell repertoires in COVID-19. Study as a whole: From the United States, Italy and Spain came samples of acute and convalescent COVID-19. T cells, B-cell-depleted T cells, or PBMCs supplied cDNA or gDNA.

V lost 1 base, J lost 4 bases, and 14 bases lay in between. Germline V lookup: CDR1 SEHNR, CDR2 FQNEAQ (reference sequence). This CDR3 has 17 amino acids. Per the authors' pipeline: Nucleated cell counts were estimated from reference gene primer amplification. Here immunoSEQ multiplex PCR was the method, and the copy in TCRdb shows in-frame clones only, minus some. The V and J calls and clone size were taken over from that table, and D and trimming were inferred from the DNA. The data show 53,000 or so clones, about 77% seen once. This clonotype was obtained from an older man with active or convalescent COVID-19. V usage is TRBV7-9 and J usage is TRBJ1-6; a possible D gene is TRBD1 (5 bases). The sequenced sample was peripheral blood. CDR3 protein: CASSLDQGSIYNSPLHF. CDR3 in DNA: TGTGCCAGCAGCTTAGATCAGGGAAGCATTTATAATTCACCCCTCCACTTT. Complete variable domain (other parts from reference TRBV7-9 and TRBJ1-6): DTGVSQNPRHKITKRGQNVTFRCDPISEHNRLYWYRQTLGQGPEFLTYFQNEAQLEKSRLLSDRFSAERPKGSFSTLEIQRTEQGDSAMYLCASSLDQGSIYNSPLHFGNGTRLTVT.